Following are 22 T cell receptor beta chains from one sample sequenced in a study of blood T cells in healthy people across ages. A J-beta primer mix and a sample-barcoded 5' primer were used in a second PCR of roughly 7 to 12 cycles. Using its own MiXCR run on the 5' RACE reads, TCRdb lists one record per CDR3 protein. The sample has around 990,000 distinct CDR3 sequences; about 25% are singletons. These data were likewise used in another study, on T cells of mothers and their children.

The sequencing sample was made of blood. The receptor source for this set is a girl aged 2-9 years in good health.

The sample holds a few counts of this clonotype. This chain links TRBV29-1 with TRBJ1-2, with 7 bases fitting TRBD1. This CDR3 is built from 14 residues. CDR1 is SQVTM, CDR2 ANQGSEA, per germline. Trimming at V came to 5 bases and at J to 0 bases, leaving 6 bases not matched to a gene. CDR3 region: CSVQVGTANYGYTF. The CDR3 DNA sequence: TGCAGCGTTCAGGTCGGGACAGCTAACTATGGCTACACCTTC. The entire variable domain, with the rest obtained from reference TRBV29-1 and TRBJ1-2, is as follows: SAVISQKPSRDICQRGTSLTIQCQVDSQVTMMFWYRQQPGQSLTLIATANQGSEATYESGFVIDKFPISRPNLTFSTLTVSNMSPEDSSIYLCSVQVGTANYGYTFGSGTRLTVV.

V and J are TRBV20-1 and TRBJ2-7; TRBD2 matches 11 bases. V shed 2 bases, J shed 4 bases, and the junction held 4 bases outside the gene matches. CDR1 and CDR2 (germline): DFQATT, SNEGSKA (reference sequence). The CDR3 is made up of 14 amino acids. The CDR3 sequence is CSARLAGGWYEQYF. DNA for the CDR3: TGCAGTGCTAGACTAGCGGGAGGCTGGTACGAGCAGTACTTC.

Only a few counts were recorded for this clonotype. The chain's CDR3 is CSVVRRNQETQYF. As DNA, the CDR3 is TGCAGCGTTGTTAGGAGAAACCAAGAGACCCAGTACTTC. This rearrangement joins TRBV29-1 to TRBJ2-5; D remains ambiguous. V lost 4 bases and J 0 bases, leaving 9 bases between the germline ends. The CDR3 is 13 residues long. Germline loops: CDR1 SQVTM, CDR2 ANQGSEA.

The chain joins TRBV24-1 to TRBJ2-6; a possible D gene is TRBD1 (7 bases). Germline V CDR1 and CDR2: KGHDR, SFDVKD. This CDR3 spans 18 amino acids. The V end lost 5 bases, the J end lost 0 bases, and 16 bases lay between the germline ends. CDR3 in DNA: TGTGCCACCAGTGCCCAGACAGGGACTGTCTCTGGGGCCAACGTCCTGACTTTC. Protein product: CATSAQTGTVSGANVLTF.

The genes are TRBV7-3 and TRBJ1-2; no definite D call. Germline CDR1 is SGHTA and CDR2 is FQGTGA. There are 13 residues in the CDR3. The ends were cut back, 4 bases at V and 6 bases at J, with 12 bases in the middle. The CDR3 protein is CASSSTFLDGYTF. CDR3 sequence (DNA): TGTGCCAGCAGCTCGACTTTTCTGGATGGCTACACCTTC.

This clonotype has only a few counts. The chain uses TRBV24-1 and TRBJ1-2; the D is unclear. The germline V gene has CDR1 KGHDR and CDR2 SFDVKD. V lost 4 bases to trimming and J lost 8 bases, with 10 bases between them. The CDR3 is 12 residues long. Here the CDR3 DNA reads TGTGCCACCAGTGACGACGTTATGGGCTACACCTTC. Protein sequence: CATSDDVMGYTF.

This chain joins TRBV7-2 and TRBJ2-3, with D possibly matching TRBD1 (5 bases). Germline CDR1 is SGHTA and CDR2 is FQGNSA. With 0 bases removed from V and 2 bases from J, the gap between germline ends came to 12 bases. This CDR3 region has 16 residues. CDR3 region: CASSLATVGATDTQYF. DNA for the CDR3: TGTGCCAGCAGCTTAGCCACAGTAGGGGCCACAGATACGCAGTATTTT.

This chain connects TRBV12-3 or TRBV12-4 to TRBJ2-1; D gene uncertain. The CDR3 length is 15 residues. The V gene lost 8 bases and the J gene lost 4 bases, with 18 bases spanning the gap. Here the CDR3 DNA reads TGTGCCAGCGGCCTGACTCCAGATCAGTACAATGAGCAGTTCTTC. This sequence encodes CASGLTPDQYNEQFF.

This clonotype was seen only a few times. The V call is TRBV27, the J call TRBJ1-4; 10 bases align to TRBD1. The CDR3 length is 18 residues. Trimming at V came to 5 bases and at J to 3 bases, leaving 12 bases not matched to a gene. The V gene's germline CDR1 is MNHEY and CDR2 SMNVEV (reference sequence). CDR3 loop: CASSVTWTGGRANEKLFF. The DNA of the CDR3 is TGTGCCAGCAGTGTAACTTGGACAGGGGGACGAGCTAATGAAAAACTGTTTTTT.

This clonotype was seen many times. This sequence joins TRBV12-3 or TRBV12-4 and TRBJ2-4; TRBD2 matches at 8 bases. The junction had 12 bases not matched to a gene; V was cut back by 4 bases and J by 7 bases. CDR3 length equals 16 residues. The CDR3 region is CASSSRDRGGQNIQYF. CDR3 nucleotide sequence: TGTGCCAGCAGTTCTCGAGATCGGGGGGGCCAGAACATTCAGTACTTC.

V gene TRBV29-1 combines with J gene TRBJ1-1; D not resolved. From germline, CDR1 is SQVTM and CDR2 ANQGSEA. CDR3 length: 12 amino acids. V lost 7 bases and J 0 bases, leaving 9 bases between the germline ends. As DNA, the CDR3 is TGCAGCGGAGAGACATTGAACACTGAAGCTTTCTTT. This encodes CSGETLNTEAFF.

About this clonotype: This likely comes from a read error, as the CDR3 has no conserved phenylalanine or tryptophan at its end. The V call is TRBV12-3 or TRBV12-4, the J call TRBJ2-5; no clear D. V shed 2 bases and J shed 8 bases, with 12 bases lying between them. The CDR3 sequence is 13 residues long. The CDR3 sequence: CASSLSGPKTQYS. The CDR3 coding sequence is TGTGCCAGCAGTTTATCTGGACCGAAAACCCAGTACTCC.

There are a few counts of this clonotype. The chain joins TRBV28 to TRBJ2-5; D is uncertain. Trimming took off 3 bases at V and 7 bases at J, with 12 bases between the two ends. Looked up from germline, CDR1 is MDHEN and CDR2 is SYDVKM. This CDR3 is 13 amino acids long. The chain's CDR3 is CASSLTDPGTQYF. CDR3 DNA sequence: TGTGCCAGCAGTTTGACGGATCCGGGGACCCAGTACTTC.

This clonotype showed up just once. The V gene is TRBV27, the J gene TRBJ1-5, with D uncertain. The CDR3 extends over 18 amino acids. Per the germline V gene, CDR1 is MNHEY and CDR2 is SMNVEV (reference sequence). Trimming left V 5 bases short and J 2 bases short, with 22 bases between. CDR3 loop: CASSPLSPEFRGNQPQHF. The CDR3 nucleotides read TGTGCCAGCAGTCCCCTTTCTCCGGAGTTTCGCGGCAATCAGCCCCAGCATTTT.

The V and J genes are TRBV7-2 and TRBJ2-2; 7 bases align to TRBD1. Germline assignment: CDR1 SGHTA and CDR2 FQGNSA. J was trimmed by 1 base and V by 2 bases; bases with no gene match: 7. The CDR3 runs 17 residues. For the CDR3, the DNA is TGTGCCAGCAGCTTACAACCCCCAGGGGGGAACACCGGGGAGCTGTTTTTT. Encoded protein: CASSLQPPGGNTGELFF.

The chain uses TRBV28 and TRBJ2-3; a weak D match, TRBD2 (5 bases). V was cut by 7 bases and J by 3 bases, with 14 bases left in between. The germline V gene has CDR1 MDHEN and CDR2 SYDVKM. This CDR3 region has 14 residues. Here the CDR3 reads CASTTSRGTDTQYF. The CDR3 nucleotides read TGTGCCAGCACAACCTCCCGGGGAACAGATACGCAGTATTTT.

This chain uses TRBV28 with TRBJ2-1; D tentatively reads TRBD1 or TRBD2 (5 bases each). Germline CDR1 MDHEN, CDR2 SYDVKM. The CDR3 runs to 13 residues. Trimming shortened V by 8 bases and J by 7 bases, and 15 bases separated the two germline ends. The chain's CDR3 is CASLSEGRNEQFF. The CDR3 nucleotides are TGTGCCAGCCTTTCCGAGGGGCGGAATGAGCAGTTCTTC.

V gene TRBV28 combines with J gene TRBJ2-1; TRBD1 is a possible D gene (6 bases). Trimming stripped 1 base from V and 5 bases from J, with 12 bases between. The CDR3 consists of 15 residues. CDR1 MDHEN and CDR2 SYDVKM come from the germline V gene. This CDR3 reads CASSLFQGIDNEQFF. CDR3 DNA: TGTGCCAGCAGTTTATTTCAGGGGATCGACAATGAGCAGTTCTTC.

The gene calls are TRBV18 and TRBJ2-7; tentatively, D is TRBD1 or TRBD2 (5 bases each). The germline gives CDR1 KGHSH, CDR2 LQKENI. With 3 bases removed from V and 3 bases from J, the gap between germline ends came to 15 bases. CDR3 size: 15 residues. CDR3 protein: CASSPVERGDYEQYF. CDR3 in DNA: TGTGCCAGCTCACCGGTGGAGAGAGGGGACTACGAGCAGTACTTC.

This clonotype was detected ten times or more. The chain combines TRBV11-3 with TRBJ2-5; D assignment may be TRBD1 or TRBD2 (5 bases each). The CDR3 sequence is 14 residues long. Germline values: CDR1 SGHNT, CDR2 YENEEA. Trimming removed 1 base from V and 5 bases from J, with 11 bases in between. The CDR3 sequence: CASSLGGAEETQYF. The CDR3 coding sequence is TGTGCCAGCAGCTTAGGAGGGGCAGAGGAGACCCAGTACTTC.

V is TRBV7-2 and J is TRBJ2-6; possibly TRBD2 for D (5 bases). CDR3 length equals 18 residues. V lost 0 bases, J lost 2 bases, and 14 bases lay in between. Germline CDR1 is SGHTA and CDR2 is FQGNSA. CDR3 protein: CASSLARVPGTGANVLTF. The DNA for the CDR3 is TGTGCCAGCAGCTTAGCTAGGGTTCCGGGGACTGGGGCCAACGTCCTGACTTTC.

The J gene is TRBJ2-7, the V gene TRBV12-3 or TRBV12-4; D is possibly TRBD1 or TRBD2 (6 bases each). The CDR3 runs to 15 residues. V lost 8 bases to trimming and J lost 5 bases, with 22 bases between them. For the CDR3, the DNA is TGTGCCAGCGCTCACAGGGAGGTCCCCCCCCACGAGCAGTACTTC. Protein sequence: CASAHREVPPHEQYF.